The 25 T cell receptor beta chains below all came from one sample that was sequenced in a study of T cells after yellow fever vaccination. TCRdb passed the 5' RACE reads through MiXCR, listing each CDR3 protein once. In the table there are roughly 27,000 distinct CDR3 sequences, 5% of which are singletons. Here the sequenced sample was CD8+ T cells sorted from PBMCs, taken 10 days after the yellow fever booster vaccination. These receptors originate from a man aged 25 to 40 who received the YFV17D yellow fever vaccine.

This clonotype has at least ten counts. The V and J genes are TRBV20-1 and TRBJ2-7, with TRBD2 matching over 8 bases. The CDR3 is 13 residues long. With V trimmed by 5 bases and J by 1 base, 4 bases remained unmatched. Per the germline V gene, CDR1 is DFQATT and CDR2 is SNEGSKA (reference sequence). The CDR3 is CSAVQRESYEQYF. CDR3 bases: TGCAGTGCTGTTCAGCGGGAGTCCTACGAGCAGTACTTC.

This clonotype was counted ten times or more. The rearrangement joins TRBV5-1 to TRBJ2-5; possibly TRBD2 for D (6 bases). The CDR3 loop spans 15 amino acids. Trimming removed 4 bases at V and 0 bases at J, with 13 bases between. Germline V CDR1 and CDR2: SGHRS, YFSETQ. For the CDR3, the DNA is TGCGCCAGCAGCGTACAAGGGAGGAACCAAGAGACCCAGTACTTC. Its protein is CASSVQGRNQETQYF.

This clonotype came up many times. The chain combines TRBV20-1 with TRBJ2-7; D is tentatively TRBD1 or TRBD2 (5 bases each). In germline, CDR1 is DFQATT, CDR2 SNEGSKA (reference sequence). The CDR3 length is 12 residues. Trimming pared 3 bases from V and 6 bases from J, leaving 12 bases between. This CDR3 is CSARDGAPEQYF. Written as DNA, the CDR3 is TGCAGTGCTAGGGACGGGGCCCCCGAGCAGTACTTC.

In this sample, this clonotype turned up many times. J is TRBJ2-1 and V is TRBV12-3 or TRBV12-4, with 7 positions matching TRBD2. This CDR3 spans 14 amino acids. V lost 8 bases and J lost 1; bases outside the gene matches: 5. CDR3 DNA sequence: TGTGCCAGCGTGCCTAGCGGATCCTACAATGAGCAGTTCTTC. It codes for CASVPSGSYNEQFF.

This clonotype came up many times. The chain is built from TRBV25-1 and TRBJ2-7; D gene ambiguous. The V end lost 6 bases, the J end lost 4 bases, and 10 bases lay between the germline ends. The CDR3 totals 12 residues. Per germline, CDR1 MGHDK and CDR2 SYGVNS. The CDR3 sequence: CASSDNPYEQYF. The CDR3, as DNA: TGTGCCAGCAGCGATAATCCATACGAGCAGTACTTC.

At least ten counts were recorded for this clonotype. V usage is TRBV11-2 and J usage is TRBJ2-7, with 14 bases identical to TRBD2. V was clipped by 4 bases and J by 2 bases; unmatched bases: 13. The CDR3 consists of 19 residues. CDR1 and CDR2 from the germline V gene are SGHAT and FQNNGV. CDR3 DNA sequence: TGTGCCAGCAGCTCCGGGACTAGCGGGAGTGCTTTTTGGACCTACGAGCAGTACTTC. Protein sequence: CASSSGTSGSAFWTYEQYF.

This clonotype was seen repeatedly, ten times or more. The chain links TRBV14 to TRBJ2-5, with no clear D. CDR1 and CDR2 (germline): SGHDN, FVKESK. The CDR3 is 14 residues long. V gave up 1 base and J gave up 4 bases, with 10 bases separating them. DNA of the CDR3: TGTGCCAGCAGCCAAGGGGCCTTCGGAGAGACCCAGTACTTC. Protein product: CASSQGAFGETQYF.

This clonotype was seen many times. This chain joins TRBV7-9 and TRBJ2-1; weak D call: TRBD2 (6 bases). The CDR3 is 14 residues long. Trimming pared 7 bases from V and 3 bases from J, leaving 13 bases between. CDR1 and CDR2 (germline): SEHNR, FQNEAQ (reference sequence). The chain's CDR3 is CASIGTDHYNEQFF. The CDR3 nucleotides read TGTGCCAGCATCGGGACTGACCACTACAATGAGCAGTTCTTC.

This clonotype appeared many times. This sequence joins TRBV7-9 and TRBJ2-5, with D tentatively TRBD1 (6 bases). Germline CDR1 and CDR2: SEHNR and FQNEAQ (reference sequence). The length of the CDR3 is 14 residues. V lost 5 bases and J lost 1, with 11 bases in between. CDR3 in amino acids: CASSHDRSQETQYF. In DNA, the CDR3 is TGTGCCAGCAGCCATGACAGGAGCCAAGAGACCCAGTACTTC.

This clonotype was seen many times. The chain combines TRBV6-5 with TRBJ2-1; 10 bases align to TRBD2. Trimming at V came to 8 bases and at J to 9 bases, leaving 10 bases not matched to a gene. This CDR3 comprises 14 residues. Germline assignment: CDR1 MNHEY and CDR2 SVGAGI. The CDR3 DNA is TGTGCCAGCGCTTGGCTAGCGGGAGCGGGTGAGCAGTTCTTC. Its protein product is CASAWLAGAGEQFF.

This clonotype was counted many times. The chain carries TRBV5-1 and TRBJ1-1; the match to TRBD1 covers 10 bases. Germline CDR1 and CDR2: SGHRS and YFSETQ. The CDR3 covers 17 residues. Unmatched junction bases numbered 10, after V lost 4 bases and J lost 1 base. The CDR3, as DNA: TGCGCCAGCAGCCCCGAGGGACAGGGGATAAAGAACACTGAAGCTTTCTTT. It translates to CASSPEGQGIKNTEAFF. Based on the CDR3 plus reference TRBV5-1 and TRBJ1-1, the full variable domain is KAGVTQTPRYLIKTRGQQVTLSCSPISGHRSVSWYQQTPGQGLQFLFEYFSETQRNKGNFPGRFSGRQFSNSRSEMNVSTLELGDSALYLCASSPEGQGIKNTEAFFGQGTRLTVV.

This clonotype was counted at least ten times. This rearrangement joins TRBV19 to TRBJ2-2; no firm D call. This CDR3 has 14 residues. Trimming stripped 6 bases from V and 0 bases from J, with 8 bases between. Germline V gene sequence: CDR1 LNHDA, CDR2 SQIVND (reference sequence). In DNA, the CDR3 is TGTGCCAGTAGGCCAGGTTCGAACACCGGGGAGCTGTTTTTT. It codes for CASRPGSNTGELFF.

This clonotype was detected many times. The chain couples TRBV19 to TRBJ1-1; 9 bases agree with TRBD1. CDR1 is LNHDA and CDR2 is SQIVND in the germline V gene (reference sequence). CDR3 length: 18 amino acids. V lost 1 base to trimming and J lost 0 bases; unmatched junction nucleotides: 9. The CDR3 is CASSIVVDRGWMNTEAFF. CDR3 DNA: TGTGCCAGTAGTATAGTAGTGGACAGGGGATGGATGAACACTGAAGCTTTCTTT.

Many counts were recorded for this clonotype. The CDR3 DNA is TGTGCCAGCAGTTTCTTTTCGGGACTAGCGGGAACCTACAATGAGCAGTTCTTC. It specifies CASSFFSGLAGTYNEQFF. This chain links TRBV12-3 or TRBV12-4 with TRBJ2-1; 13 bases match TRBD2. This CDR3 comprises 18 residues. V shed 3 bases, J shed 2 bases, and the junction held 7 bases outside the gene matches.

This clonotype appeared many times. The chain links TRBV12-3 or TRBV12-4 to TRBJ1-5; 7 bases fit TRBD1. V lost 5 bases, J lost 0 bases, and 4 bases stayed unmatched. This CDR3 contains 15 residues. In nucleotides, the CDR3 is TGTGCCAGCAGTGCTACAGGGGATAGCAATCAGCCCCAGCATTTT. Translation: CASSATGDSNQPQHF.

This clonotype was seen ten or more times. The V call is TRBV4-2, the J call TRBJ1-2, with TRBD1 as a possible D gene (5 bases). V lost 4 bases and J 6 bases, leaving 18 bases between the germline ends. Germline values: CDR1 LGHNA, CDR2 YNFKEQ. This CDR3 is built from 15 residues. The CDR3 DNA follows: TGTGCCAGCAGCCCCTTCCCAGACAGCACAGATGGCTACACCTTC. Translated: CASSPFPDSTDGYTF.

This clonotype was observed at least ten times. The rearrangement joins TRBV28 to TRBJ2-1; a possible D gene is TRBD1 (6 bases). In germline, CDR1 is MDHEN, CDR2 SYDVKM. The CDR3 is 13 amino acids. Trimming shortened V by 5 bases and J by 8 bases, and 13 bases separated the two germline ends. This CDR3 is CASSQGGVDEQFF. DNA for the CDR3: TGTGCCAGCAGTCAAGGGGGAGTCGATGAGCAGTTCTTC.

This clonotype was observed at least ten times. The CDR3 DNA follows: TGTGCCAGCAGCTCCCGACTAGCAATAAACTCCTACAATGAGCAGTTCTTC. Protein product: CASSSRLAINSYNEQFF. The chain joins TRBV7-6 to TRBJ2-1; 7 bases fit TRBD2. V was clipped by 4 bases and J by 0 bases; unmatched bases: 9. Germline loops: CDR1 SGHVS, CDR2 FNYEAQ. CDR3 size: 17 residues.

This clonotype was recorded many times. This chain joins TRBV7-2 and TRBJ2-1, with unresolved D. The CDR3 extends over 10 amino acids. Germline-derived CDR1 and CDR2 are SGHTA and FQGNSA. With 8 bases removed from V and 10 bases from J, the gap between germline ends came to 9 bases. CDR3 bases: TGTGCCAGCTCCGGGCTGGAGCAGTTCTTC. This sequence encodes CASSGLEQFF.

This clonotype was seen repeatedly, ten times or more. V usage is TRBV20-1 and J usage is TRBJ1-6; no clear D. Germline CDR1 and CDR2: DFQATT and SNEGSKA (reference sequence). The CDR3 loop spans 13 amino acids. V was clipped by 5 bases and J by 9 bases, with 14 bases between them. CDR3 loop: CSAQWGGSSPLHF. As DNA, the CDR3 is TGCAGTGCTCAGTGGGGTGGGTCTTCACCCCTCCACTTT.

This clonotype was detected many times. The chain recombines TRBV27 with TRBJ2-5; 10 bases match TRBD2. V lost 5 bases, J lost 2 bases, and 17 bases stayed unmatched. The CDR3 has 19 residues. CDR1 and CDR2 (germline): MNHEY, SMNVEV (reference sequence). The chain's CDR3 is CASSPLTTLAGGGQETQYF. The CDR3, as DNA: TGTGCCAGCAGTCCGCTTACCACTTTAGCGGGAGGTGGGCAAGAGACCCAGTACTTC.

This clonotype has ten or more counts. The chain joins TRBV5-6 to TRBJ2-7; unclear D gene. CDR3 length equals 14 residues. The V and J ends lost 2 bases and 3 bases respectively, with 12 bases between them. Germline V gene sequence: CDR1 SGHDT, CDR2 YYEEEE. CDR3 region: CASSFFGSNYEQYF. As DNA, the CDR3 is TGTGCCAGCAGCTTTTTCGGCAGTAACTACGAGCAGTACTTC.

This clonotype was found many times. The rearrangement uses TRBV15 and TRBJ2-7; D may correspond to TRBD1 or TRBD2 (5 bases each). Germline V gene lookup returns CDR1 LNHNV and CDR2 YYDKDF (reference sequence). The CDR3 extends over 13 amino acids. V was shortened by 1 base and J by 6 bases, with 10 bases between the two germline ends. Written as DNA, the CDR3 is TGTGCCACCAGCAGAGTTAGAGGGGCCGAGCAGTACTTC. Its translation: CATSRVRGAEQYF.

The chain links TRBV2 to TRBJ2-3, with D perhaps matching TRBD2 (6 bases). With 6 bases removed from V and 2 bases from J, the gap between germline ends came to 15 bases. The V gene's germline CDR1 is SNHLY and CDR2 FYNNEI. The CDR3 consists of 15 residues. CDR3 loop: CASRKGTADTDTQYF. The CDR3 DNA sequence: TGTGCCAGCAGAAAAGGGACTGCCGACACAGATACGCAGTATTTT.

This clonotype was detected ten times or more. The chain employs TRBV5-1 and TRBJ2-1; a weak D match, TRBD1 (8 bases). Germline CDR1 and CDR2: SGHRS and YFSETQ. V lost 4 bases and J lost 1, with 18 bases in between. The length of the CDR3 is 17 residues. CDR3 nucleotide sequence: TGCGCCAGCAGCCCCTTCACAGGGGGACTATCCTACAATGAGCAGTTCTTC. It codes for CASSPFTGGLSYNEQFF. Full variable domain (rest looked up from reference TRBV5-1 and TRBJ2-1): KAGVTQTPRYLIKTRGQQVTLSCSPISGHRSVSWYQQTPGQGLQFLFEYFSETQRNKGNFPGRFSGRQFSNSRSEMNVSTLELGDSALYLCASSPFTGGLSYNEQFFGPGTRLTVL.